One and the same sample provided the 2 T cell receptor beta chains below, sequenced in a study of cytomegalovirus exposure and HLA in healthy donors. PCR employed 60 Vbeta and 13 Jbeta primers. Data came from immunoSEQ multiplex PCR; TCRdb stores just in-frame clones and leaves some out. The sample records 170,000 or so clones, less than 85% being singletons. Specimen: PBMCs. The receptors shown here come from a man in his forties or fifties in good health and CMV-seronegative.

The CDR3 nucleotides read TGTGCCAGCAGCCCCGAGGGGGCTGAGCGTACTGAAGCTTTCTTT. Translating it yields CASSPEGAERTEAFF. The chain recombines TRBV5-8 with TRBJ1-1, with TRBD1 matching 7 bases. Trimming at V came to 4 bases and at J to 5 bases, leaving 11 bases not matched to a gene. Looked up from germline, CDR1 is SGHTS and CDR2 is YDEGEE. There are 15 residues in the CDR3.

The chain recombines TRBV18 with TRBJ1-5, with D unresolved. CDR3 length: 13 residues. Trimming cost V 4 bases and J 3 bases, with 7 bases left between them. The germline gives CDR1 KGHSH, CDR2 LQKENI. DNA of the CDR3: TGTGCCAGCTCACTCGGGGACAATCAGCCCCAGCATTTT. This sequence encodes CASSLGDNQPQHF. The full variable domain, its missing parts supplied by reference TRBV18 and TRBJ1-5, is NAGVMQNPRHLVRRRGQEARLRCSPMKGHSHVYWYRQLPEEGLKFMVYLQKENIIDESGMPKERFSAEFPKEGPSILRIQQVVRGDSAAYFCASSLGDNQPQHFGDGTRLSIL.